The source of this T cell receptor beta chain is a study of blood T cell repertoires in COVID-19 (dated by TCRdb to the early 2020s). Looking at the study overall: The collaborator samples originated in the United States, Italy and Spain and spanned the acute and convalescent phases of COVID-19. The material from the prospective study consisted of cDNA or gDNA derived from T cells, B-cell-depleted T cells, or PBMCs. Deeply sampled blood TCRbeta repertoires from subjects exposed to, actively infected with, or recovered from COVID-19 were included in the dataset. The repertoires were released in a freely available public database intended as a resource for research on the immune response to SARS-CoV-2. The samples were drawn from two sources: the first 160 participants of the ongoing ImmuneRACE study, and 1,200 or so subjects contributed by 6 global collaborators. Sample metadata almost always included a de-identified subject ID, COVID-19 status, age in years and sex. Where HLA class I and class II types were available, the types were taken from metadata supplied by the sample provider, not from assay-based typing. The paper's findings and limits, for the study overall: The quantity of clinical and demographic metadata differed by source and by participant and was supplied without curation.

The immunoSEQ Assay, a bias-controlled multiplex PCR, was used to amplify TCRbeta CDR3 regions from genomic DNA. In the paper's pipeline: The number of nucleated cells in each sample was estimated by amplification of reference gene primers within the assay. To quantify the absolute abundance of each unique TCRbeta CDR3 rearrangement, sequence reads were collapsed and filtered. For each sample, productive Simpson clonality was calculated as the square root of Simpson's diversity index over productive rearrangements. TCRdb carries this immuneACCESS record with in-frame sequences only. Its versions omit some clonotypes, under half of them owing to an unresolved V gene in the studies checked, with the rest unexplained. V and J calls and clone size are copied from that table; D and trimming were computed from the DNA. The sample has around 390,000 clones on record, approximately 87% of them singletons. Clones ranked in the top ten supply roughly a tenth of the sample.

The CDR3 sequence holds 13 residues, the cysteine and phenylalanine included. Of the read, only the CDR3 DNA is kept; its 39 bases are in frame from base 1. CDR1 is given as SGHTA and CDR2 as FQGNSA, both from the germline V gene. Cut back by 5 bases and 2 bases, the V and J ends lie 9 bases apart. Enrolling through a virtual design, the prospective study's participants ranged in age from roughly 18 to 100 years and lived across 20 to 25 United States geographic areas. Cohort assignment in the prospective study relied on participant-reported clinical history from a screening survey and a study questionnaire. ImmuneRACE Cohort 3 recovered participants were defined by two consecutive negative NP/OP PCR tests, healthcare professional clearance, or symptom resolution. In the prospective study, mobile phlebotomists collected whole blood, serum and a nasopharyngeal or oropharyngeal swab from each participant. Participants in the prospective study had the option to provide additional blood draws and questionnaires over an approximately two-month period. Prospective study blood samples were shipped either frozen or at room temperature before DNA extraction.

Concerning this clone: This clone's antigen is unknown. No much larger clonotype is one base removed from it; base qualities were not supplied.

Recombination linked TRBV7-2 to TRBJ2-5; TRBD1 is a weak D gene call, 5 bases matching. This TCR came from a woman between 45 and 60 years old who had recovered from COVID-19. The specimen was PBMCs or T cells enriched from blood (not recorded which). In nucleotides, the sequence is TGTGCCAGCAGCCGACAGACACAAGAGACCCAGTACTTC. It specifies CASSRQTQETQYF.